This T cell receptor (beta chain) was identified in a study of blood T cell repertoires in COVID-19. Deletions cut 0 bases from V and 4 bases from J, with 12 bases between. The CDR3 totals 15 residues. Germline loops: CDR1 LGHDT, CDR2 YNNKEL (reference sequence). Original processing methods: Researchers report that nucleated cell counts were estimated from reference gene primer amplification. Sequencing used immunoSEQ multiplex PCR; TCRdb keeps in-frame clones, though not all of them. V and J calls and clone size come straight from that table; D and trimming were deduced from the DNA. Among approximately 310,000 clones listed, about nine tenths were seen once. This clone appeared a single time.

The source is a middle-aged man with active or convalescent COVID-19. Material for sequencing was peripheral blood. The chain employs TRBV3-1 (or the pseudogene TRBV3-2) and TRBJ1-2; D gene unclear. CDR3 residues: CASSQDLGGIYGYTF. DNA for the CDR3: TGTGCCAGCAGCCAAGATCTTGGCGGTATCTATGGCTACACCTTC.